This T cell receptor (beta chain) stems from a study of T cell responses to AZD1222 COVID-19 vaccine. Regarding the study as a whole: In a largely white British group with more females than males, clonal diversity was possibly underestimated. Unmutated variant regions reportedly attract nearly half of all spike-specific TCRs. A rise in Spike-specific TCR breadth and depth followed two AZD1222 doses.

Only in-frame clones appear in the TCRdb table, and some are missing; sequencing was by immunoSEQ multiplex PCR. The sample includes roughly 150,000 clones, about 90% seen only once; the top ten take roughly 5.5%. Remarks on this clone: What it binds is unknown.

Trimming took off 4 bases at V and 3 bases at J, with 12 bases between the two ends. The CDR3 sequence is 15 residues long. Germline V gene lookup returns CDR1 SSHAT and CDR2 FNYEAQ (reference sequence). The genes are TRBV7-7 and TRBJ2-2, with D tentatively TRBD1 (6 bases). The source is an adult in good health. The sample was peripheral blood, taken on day 0 of AZD1222 vaccination. The CDR3 DNA is TGTGCCAGCAGCTCACAGGGAGCGTACACCGGGGAGCTGTTTTTT. It translates to CASSSQGAYTGELFF.